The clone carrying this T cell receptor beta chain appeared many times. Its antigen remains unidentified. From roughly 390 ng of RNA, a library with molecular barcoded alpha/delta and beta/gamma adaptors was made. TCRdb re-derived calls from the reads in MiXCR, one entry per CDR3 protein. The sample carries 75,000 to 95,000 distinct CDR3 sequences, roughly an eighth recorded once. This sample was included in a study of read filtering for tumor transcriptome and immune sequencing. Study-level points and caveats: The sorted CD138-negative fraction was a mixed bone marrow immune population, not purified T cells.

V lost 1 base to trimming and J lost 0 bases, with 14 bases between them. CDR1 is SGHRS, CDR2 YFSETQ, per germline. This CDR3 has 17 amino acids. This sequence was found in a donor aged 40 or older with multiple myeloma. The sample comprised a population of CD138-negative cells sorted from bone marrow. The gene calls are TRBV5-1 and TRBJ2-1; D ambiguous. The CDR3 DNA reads TGCGCCAGCAGCTTGTTTGTGCAGCTAAGCTCCTACAATGAGCAGTTCTTC. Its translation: CASSLFVQLSSYNEQFF.